This T cell receptor beta chain was sequenced for a study of T-cell memory formation after mild COVID-19. General observations from the study: Cross-reactive memory seemingly joined, as some responding clones were found in pre-infection memory. Clones shrinking between day 15 and 85 showed a balanced CD4/CD8 split, and those that grew later tilted toward CD4+.

The CDR3 length is 13 residues. Trimming left V 1 base short and J 7 bases short, with 7 bases between. In germline, CDR1 is SEHNR, CDR2 FQNEAQ (reference sequence). Regarding this clonotype: Its antigen is still unknown.

From the 5' RACE reads, TCRdb called clonotypes with MiXCR, one entry per CDR3 protein. The table records over 400,000 distinct CDR3 sequences, 20% to 30% of them present only once. The sequence came from an adult woman who had mild COVID-19 (a few samples of this study predate the infection). Cell type and time point are not known. The specimen sequenced was PBMCs or a T cell subset sorted from them (not recorded which). J is TRBJ2-2 and V is TRBV7-9; perhaps TRBD1 as D (5 bases). CDR3 amino acids: CASSLVTVGELFF. In nucleotides, the CDR3 is TGTGCCAGCAGCTTAGTGACAGTCGGGGAGCTGTTTTTT.